This T cell receptor beta chain comes out of a study of T cells in Graves' hyperthyroidism and ophthalmopathy. What was amplified from RNA transcripts were TCR beta CDR3 regions. The study used the HTBI primer set for a first-round RT-PCR of the TCR CDR3. TCRdb re-derived calls from the multiplex PCR reads in MiXCR, one entry per CDR3 protein. This repertoire shows 540,000 or so distinct CDR3 sequences, under 60% found once; its top ten account for under 20%. Criteria for exclusion of patients were uncontrolled infection, other autoimmune disease, pregnancy or lactation. Each diagnosis drew on symptoms, thyroxine, TRAb, thyroid ultrasound and orbital computed tomography findings. Study results and caveats: Model-based prediction identified ophthalmopathy a median roughly 6.1 months prior to its onset.

This clonotype has at least ten counts. No antigen is known for it. This CDR3 has 13 residues. In germline, CDR1 is SGHRS, CDR2 YFSETQ. Trimming stripped 4 bases from V and 4 bases from J, with 11 bases between. The source is an adult woman with Graves' disease, either hyperthyroidism or ophthalmopathy (not recorded which). V is TRBV5-1 and J is TRBJ1-2; TRBD1 might be the D (6 bases). Sequences were obtained from peripheral blood or thyroid tissue (not recorded which). CDR3 loop: CASSMGHSYGYTF. The CDR3 DNA follows: TGCGCCAGCAGCATGGGACACTCCTATGGCTACACCTTC.